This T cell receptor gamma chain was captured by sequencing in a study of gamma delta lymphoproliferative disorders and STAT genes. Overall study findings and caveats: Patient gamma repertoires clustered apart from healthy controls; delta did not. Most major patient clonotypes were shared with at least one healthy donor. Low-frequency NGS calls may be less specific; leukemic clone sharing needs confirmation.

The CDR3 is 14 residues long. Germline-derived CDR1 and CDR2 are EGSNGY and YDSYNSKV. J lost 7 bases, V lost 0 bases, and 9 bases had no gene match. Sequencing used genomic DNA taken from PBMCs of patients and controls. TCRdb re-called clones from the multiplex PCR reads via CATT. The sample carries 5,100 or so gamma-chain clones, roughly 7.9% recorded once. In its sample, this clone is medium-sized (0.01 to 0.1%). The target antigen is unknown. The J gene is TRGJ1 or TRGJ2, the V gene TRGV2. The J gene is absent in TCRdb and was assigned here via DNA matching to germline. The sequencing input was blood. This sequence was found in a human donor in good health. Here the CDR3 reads CATWDGPIFYKKLF. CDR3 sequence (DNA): TGTGCCACCTGGGACGGGCCTATCTTCTATAAGAAACTCTTT.